This TCR beta chain comes out of a study of chemoradiotherapy in HPV16-positive cancers. J was trimmed by 8 bases and V by 6 bases; bases with no gene match: 11. The CDR3 length is 14 residues. Germline V gene sequence: CDR1 SGHVS, CDR2 FNYEAQ. Repeated repertoire sampling spanned the course of chemoradiotherapy. Measured with immunoSEQ multiplex PCR; TCRdb has only the in-frame clones, and not every one. The sample comprises some 34,000 clones, more than 85% of which are singletons, and roughly 2.2% rests with the top ten. J is TRBJ1-2 and V is TRBV7-6, with 8 bases matching TRBD1. The receptor was derived from a human donor with HPV-associated anogenital cancer. This specimen consisted of blood, obtained from a patient who underwent chemoradiotherapy. The chain's CDR3 is CASSQSTGVRGYTF. CDR3 nucleotide sequence: TGTGCCAGCAGTCAATCGACAGGGGTACGGGGCTACACCTTC.